A selection of T cell receptor beta chains follows, all from one sample in a study of blood T cell repertoires in COVID-19. Data came from immunoSEQ multiplex PCR; TCRdb stores just in-frame clones and leaves some out. The sample records 100,000 to 150,000 clones, 80% to 90% being singletons. Sequenced: peripheral blood. The receptors were sampled from a woman between 45 and 65 years old with active or convalescent COVID-19. Both conserved end residues are part of each CDR3. The D gene is left open where the match is weak. A clone size is listed for some rows: how often the clone was seen (once, few, many), or a class if it is expanded.

clone_size j_call d_call v_call cdr3_aa cdr3_nt
NA TRBJ1-3 TRBD1 TRBV6-5 CASSFNSGTGGNTIYF TGTGCCAGCAGTTTCAACTCGGGGACAGGAGGAAACACCATATATTTT
NA TRBJ1-4 NA TRBV6-2/TRBV6-3 CASSSYRVEKLFF TGTGCCAGCAGTTCTTACAGGGTTGAAAAACTGTTTTTT
NA TRBJ2-3 TRBD2 TRBV11-2 CASSSTSGSTDTQYF TGTGCCAGCAGCTCCACTAGCGGGAGCACAGATACGCAGTATTTT
once TRBJ2-7 TRBD1 TRBV2 CASREQGASLEQYF TGTGCCAGCAGAGAACAGGGGGCGTCGCTCGAGCAGTACTTC
few TRBJ2-3 NA TRBV6-2/TRBV6-3 CASSVLASPSTDTQYF TGTGCCAGCAGTGTTCTAGCGTCTCCTAGCACAGATACGCAGTATTTT
NA TRBJ2-1 NA TRBV7-3 CASSAMGPLDNAQFF TGTGCCAGCAGCGCTATGGGTCCACTAGACAATGCGCAGTTCTTC
NA TRBJ2-2 NA TRBV10-3 CAISESFRGHGELFF TGTGCCATCAGTGAGTCGTTCAGGGGCCACGGGGAGCTGTTTTTT
NA TRBJ2-7 NA TRBV6-2/TRBV6-3 CASSSPGLSYEQYF TGTGCCAGCAGTTCCCCAGGCCTCTCCTACGAGCAGTACTTC
NA TRBJ2-2 NA TRBV5-5 CASSLEVSGQTLPGELFF TGTGCCAGCAGCTTAGAGGTCTCGGGACAAACGCTCCCCGGGGAGCTGTTTTTT
NA TRBJ1-5 NA TRBV7-9 CASSLAGANQPQHF TGTGCCAGCAGCTTAGCAGGGGCGAATCAGCCCCAGCATTTT
few TRBJ2-2 TRBD1 TRBV19 CASSIQGAGTGELFF TGTGCCAGTAGTATACAGGGGGCCGGCACCGGGGAGCTGTTTTTT
NA TRBJ2-1 TRBD2 TRBV28 CASSDPSGAYNEQFF TGTGCCAGCAGTGATCCTAGCGGAGCCTACAATGAGCAGTTCTTC
NA TRBJ1-6 TRBD1 TRBV27 CASSLTGQELGPLHF TGTGCCAGCAGCCTTACCGGACAGGAGTTAGGGCCCCTCCACTTT
NA TRBJ1-2 NA TRBV6-5 CASSYSPNYGYTF TGTGCCAGCAGTTACTCCCCGAACTATGGCTACACCTTC
few TRBJ1-6 NA TRBV11-2 CASSFGGGYSPLHF TGTGCCAGCAGCTTCGGCGGGGGCTATTCACCCCTCCACTTT
NA TRBJ1-4 NA TRBV7-6 CASSTQGEKLFF TGTGCCAGCAGCACGCAGGGGGAAAAACTGTTTTTT
once TRBJ2-5 NA TRBV19 CASSPTGLQETQYF TGTGCCAGTAGTCCGACAGGCCTCCAAGAGACCCAGTACTTC
NA TRBJ1-2 NA TRBV6-2/TRBV6-3 CASSSQRYYGYTF TGTGCCAGCAGTTCCCAGAGGTACTATGGCTACACCTTC
NA TRBJ2-7 NA TRBV7-9 CASSPGSLEQYF TGTGCCAGCAGCCCAGGGTCTCTCGAGCAGTACTTC
NA TRBJ1-1 NA TRBV30 CAWSVRLMNTEAFF TGTGCCTGGAGTGTACGGTTAATGAACACTGAAGCTTTCTTT
NA TRBJ1-1 NA TRBV20-1 CSASWDTLNTEAFF TGCAGTGCTAGTTGGGACACCTTAAACACTGAAGCTTTCTTT
once TRBJ1-5 TRBD1 TRBV15 CATSRGQGQPQHF TGTGCCACCAGCAGAGGACAGGGTCAGCCCCAGCATTTT
NA TRBJ2-1 TRBD2 TRBV24-1 CATSRTSRYNEQFF TGTGCCACCTCCCGGACTAGCCGCTACAATGAGCAGTTCTTC
NA TRBJ1-6 TRBD1 TRBV28 CASSHRGDRGVYNSPLHF TGTGCCAGCAGTCACCGAGGGGACAGGGGAGTCTATAATTCACCCCTCCACTTT
NA TRBJ2-7 TRBD2 TRBV7-2 CASSYTLAGGPREQYF TGTGCCAGCAGCTACACTCTAGCGGGAGGGCCTCGCGAGCAGTACTTC
NA TRBJ1-3 NA TRBV18 CASSPRSAGKFGTIYF TGTGCCAGCTCACCACGTTCGGCAGGGAAATTTGGCACCATATATTTT
NA TRBJ2-1 TRBD2 TRBV3-1/TRBV3-2 CASSTRPLAGTSSYNEQFF TGTGCCAGCAGCACAAGACCCCTAGCGGGAACGAGCTCCTACAATGAGCAGTTCTTC
NA TRBJ2-1 NA TRBV7-2 CASSVGRAAFF TGTGCCAGCAGCGTCGGCAGGGCCGCGTTCTTC
NA TRBJ1-2 TRBD1 TRBV6-5 CASSPRTGGNYGYTF TGTGCCAGCAGTCCCCGGACAGGGGGCAACTATGGCTACACCTTC
few TRBJ2-1 TRBD2 TRBV27 CASSRTSGLWEFF TGTGCCAGCAGTAGGACTAGCGGACTGTGGGAGTTCTTC
few TRBJ1-2 NA TRBV2 CASRESYGYTF TGTGCCAGCAGGGAATCGTATGGCTACACCTTC
NA TRBJ1-2 NA TRBV11-2 CASSLAPGGLSYGYTF TGTGCCAGCAGCTTAGCACCGGGGGGCTTGAGCTATGGCTACACCTTC
NA TRBJ1-5 NA TRBV16 CASSPPGTTLNQPQHF TGTGCCAGCAGCCCCCCCGGGACAACGCTAAATCAGCCCCAGCATTTT
NA TRBJ2-5 NA TRBV7-6 CASSLEAGFQETQYF TGTGCCAGCAGCTTAGAAGCGGGCTTTCAAGAGACCCAGTACTTC
NA TRBJ2-2 TRBD1 TRBV2 CASSRDRVGTGELFF TGTGCCAGCAGTCGGGACAGGGTGGGCACCGGGGAGCTGTTTTTT
NA TRBJ2-1 NA TRBV23-1 CASRPQEASSYNEQFF TGCGCCAGCAGGCCTCAGGAGGCTTCATCCTACAATGAGCAGTTCTTC
NA TRBJ2-1 NA TRBV6-5 CASSLAGEQFF TGTGCCAGCAGTCTAGCTGGTGAGCAGTTCTTC